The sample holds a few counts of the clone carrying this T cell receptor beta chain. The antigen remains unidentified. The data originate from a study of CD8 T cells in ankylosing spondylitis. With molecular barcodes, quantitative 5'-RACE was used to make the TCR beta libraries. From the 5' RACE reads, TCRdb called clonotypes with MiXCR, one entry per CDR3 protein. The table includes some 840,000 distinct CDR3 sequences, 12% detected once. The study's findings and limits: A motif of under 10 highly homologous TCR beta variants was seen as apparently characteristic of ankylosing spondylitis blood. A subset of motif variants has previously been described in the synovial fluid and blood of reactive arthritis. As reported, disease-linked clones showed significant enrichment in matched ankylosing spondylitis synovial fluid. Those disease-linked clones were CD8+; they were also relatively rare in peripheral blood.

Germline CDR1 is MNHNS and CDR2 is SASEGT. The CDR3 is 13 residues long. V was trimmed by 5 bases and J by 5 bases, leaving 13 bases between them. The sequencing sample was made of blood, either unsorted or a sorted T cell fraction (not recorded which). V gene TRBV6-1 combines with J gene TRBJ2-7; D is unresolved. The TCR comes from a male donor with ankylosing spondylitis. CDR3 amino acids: CASSPLGSHEQYF. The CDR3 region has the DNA TGTGCCAGCAGTCCCTTGGGGTCCCACGAGCAGTACTTC.